Listed here are 30 T cell receptor beta chains from one sample, sequenced in a study of graft-versus-host responses after intestinal transplantation. This table comes from immunoSEQ multiplex PCR, and its TCRdb copy is limited to in-frame clones, with some not included. The sample holds roughly 13,000 clones; 30% to 35% are singletons and the top ten take around 5.7%. The sequencing here drew on alloreactive CD4+ T cells from a mixed lymphocyte reaction culture, taken before intestinal transplant. The subset is: CFSE-low proliferating T cells sorted from roughly 6-day pre-transplant mixed lymphocyte reaction (GvH or HvG direction). The receptors derive from a human patient who received an intestinal transplant.

This clone was counted a few times. The gene calls are TRBV30 and TRBJ2-3; D not resolved. Trimming removed 3 bases at V and 6 bases at J, with 7 bases between. Germline loops: CDR1 GTSNPN, CDR2 SVGIG (reference sequence). This CDR3 is built from 11 residues. CDR3 DNA sequence: TGTGCCTGGAGCGCCCTGGATACGCAGTATTTT. Translating gives CAWSALDTQYF.

This clone was observed a few times. This sequence joins TRBV5-1 and TRBJ2-5, with D perhaps TRBD1 (5 bases). The V gene's germline CDR1 is SGHRS and CDR2 YFSETQ. The CDR3 has 15 amino acids. The ends were cut back, 4 bases at V and 3 bases at J, with 16 bases in the middle. CDR3 region: CASSLATGWEETQYF. For the CDR3, the DNA is TGCGCCAGCAGCCTCGCCACAGGTTGGGAAGAGACCCAGTACTTC.

This clone is judged medium-sized (0.01 to 0.1%). The genes are TRBV18 and TRBJ2-7, with unresolved D. V shed 3 bases and J shed 0 bases, with 9 bases lying between them. CDR3 length: 14 residues. Germline V gene sequence: CDR1 KGHSH, CDR2 LQKENI. Written as DNA, the CDR3 is TGTGCCAGCTCACCGACGGAGAGCTCCTACGAGCAGTACTTC. It translates to CASSPTESSYEQYF. The full variable domain, its missing parts supplied by reference TRBV18 and TRBJ2-7, is NAGVMQNPRHLVRRRGQEARLRCSPMKGHSHVYWYRQLPEEGLKFMVYLQKENIIDESGMPKERFSAEFPKEGPSILRIQQVVRGDSAAYFCASSPTESSYEQYFGPGTRLTVT.

This clone was observed a few times. The rearrangement uses TRBV7-9 and TRBJ2-2, with D tentatively TRBD2 (6 bases). V was pared by 1 base and J by 0 bases, with 15 bases between. Germline V CDR1 and CDR2: SEHNR, FQNEAQ (reference sequence). The CDR3 totals 18 residues. The CDR3 coding sequence is TGTGCCAGCAGCTTAGAACGTACGGGGGTGTCGAACACCGGGGAGCTGTTTTTT. It translates to CASSLERTGVSNTGELFF.

This clone was detected a few times. This chain joins TRBV6-5 and TRBJ2-1; the D is unclear. The CDR3 extends over 11 amino acids. The germline V gene encodes CDR1 MNHEY and CDR2 SVGAGI. The V and J ends lost 5 bases and 10 bases respectively, with 9 bases between them. CDR3 in DNA: TGTGCCAGCAGTGAATTTCGAGAGCAGTTCTTC. Amino acid sequence: CASSEFREQFF.

The rearrangement joins TRBV6-1 to TRBJ1-3, with D hard to call. From germline, CDR1 is MNHNS and CDR2 SASEGT. V lost 4 bases, J lost 2 bases, and 12 bases lay in between. The CDR3 runs 15 residues. The CDR3 DNA follows: TGTGCCAGCAGTGTAAGACCCGATCCTGGAAACACCATATATTTT. Its translation is CASSVRPDPGNTIYF.

This clone was observed a few times. The chain carries TRBV5-1 and TRBJ2-5; D call uncertain. V was shortened by 4 bases and J by 5 bases, with 15 bases between the two germline ends. This CDR3 comprises 14 residues. Germline loops: CDR1 SGHRS, CDR2 YFSETQ. The CDR3 sequence: CASSPQSRRETQYF. The CDR3 DNA reads TGCGCCAGCAGCCCCCAATCTCGACGGGAGACCCAGTACTTC.

This clone was counted a single time. V is TRBV19 and J is TRBJ1-4; D gene unclear. With 2 bases removed from V and 8 bases from J, the gap between germline ends came to 12 bases. Per germline, CDR1 LNHDA and CDR2 SQIVND (reference sequence). The CDR3 runs to 14 residues. The CDR3 protein is CASSISRAREKLFF. The CDR3 DNA sequence: TGTGCCAGTAGTATAAGTAGGGCGCGGGAAAAACTGTTTTTT.

The chain links TRBV10-1 to TRBJ1-2; TRBD1 matches 10 bases. The CDR3 spans 18 residues. V trimming: 3 bases; J trimming: 2 bases; junction bases outside the gene matches: 12. The V gene's germline CDR1 is WNHNN and CDR2 SYGVQD (reference sequence). The CDR3: CASSENSRDRGLNYGYTF. The CDR3 nucleotides read TGCGCCAGCAGTGAAAATTCTCGGGACAGGGGACTCAACTATGGCTACACCTTC.

In this sample, this clone turned up a few times. This chain links TRBV7-3 with TRBJ2-5; D assignment may be TRBD1 or TRBD2 (5 bases each). In germline, CDR1 is SGHTA, CDR2 FQGTGA. Trimming took off 2 bases at V and 3 bases at J, with 10 bases between the two ends. CDR3 length equals 14 residues. The CDR3 here is CASSLAGTKETQYF. CDR3 coding DNA: TGTGCCAGCAGCTTAGCCGGGACCAAAGAGACCCAGTACTTC.

The chain joins TRBV6-5 to TRBJ1-2, with D hard to call. Germline V gene sequence: CDR1 MNHEY, CDR2 SVGAGI. This CDR3 contains 16 residues. Trimming removed 0 bases at V and 1 base at J, with 12 bases between. This CDR3 reads CASSYSGRSFNYGYTF. The CDR3 DNA reads TGTGCCAGCAGTTACTCGGGCAGGTCATTTAACTATGGCTACACCTTC.

The chain employs TRBV5-1 and TRBJ1-2; 12 bases are shared with TRBD1. V lost 2 bases, J lost 8 bases, and 4 bases stayed unmatched. This CDR3 contains 14 residues. Germline values: CDR1 SGHRS, CDR2 YFSETQ. The CDR3 reads CASSLSGQGAGYTF. In DNA form, the CDR3 reads TGCGCCAGCAGCTTATCGGGACAGGGGGCCGGCTACACCTTC.

The rearrangement uses TRBV5-1 and TRBJ2-5, with TRBD2 matching 8 bases. The DNA matches TRBJ2-7 better at its end, which makes the J call doubtful. The CDR3 has 15 residues. Germline CDR1 is SGHRS and CDR2 is YFSETQ. In DNA form, the CDR3 reads TGCGCCAGCAGCATCCCGAGCGGGAGTATTTACGAGCAGTACTTC. It encodes CASSIPSGSIYEQYF.

This clone is large. The chain joins TRBV10-3 to TRBJ2-4; tentative D call: TRBD1 (6 bases). Between the trimmed V and J ends, which lost 0 bases and 2 bases, there was a span of 17 bases. Looked up from germline, CDR1 is ENHRY and CDR2 is SYGVKD. This CDR3 region has 18 residues. Here the CDR3 DNA reads TGTGCCATCAGTGAGTCGAAAGCAGGGGCCTTCTCCAAAAACATTCAGTACTTC. This encodes CAISESKAGAFSKNIQYF.

V usage is TRBV20-1 and J usage is TRBJ2-7; D uncertain. The CDR3 loop spans 10 amino acids. The V and J ends lost 2 bases and 6 bases respectively, with 5 bases between them. The germline V gene has CDR1 DFQATT and CDR2 SNEGSKA (reference sequence). The CDR3 loop reads CSARLAEQYF. The CDR3, as DNA: TGCAGTGCTAGACTTGCCGAGCAGTACTTC.

This clone was seen a handful of times. The chain carries TRBV19 and TRBJ1-2; tentatively, D is TRBD1 (5 bases). Germline CDR1 is LNHDA and CDR2 is SQIVND (reference sequence). Between the trimmed V and J ends, which lost 3 bases and 2 bases, there was a span of 10 bases. This CDR3 is built from 14 residues. This CDR3 reads CASSMPAGNYGYTF. For the CDR3, the DNA is TGTGCCAGTAGTATGCCGGCAGGGAACTATGGCTACACCTTC. Full variable domain (missing parts from reference TRBV19 and TRBJ1-2): DGGITQSPKYLFRKEGQNVTLSCEQNLNHDAMYWYRQDPGQGLRLIYYSQIVNDFQKGDIAEGYSVSREKKESFPLTVTSAQKNPTAFYLCASSMPAGNYGYTFGSGTRLTVV.

V usage is TRBV5-4 and J usage is TRBJ2-7, with D perhaps given as TRBD1 or TRBD2 (6 bases each). The germline CDR1 and CDR2 sequences are SGHNT and YYREEE (reference sequence). Trimming pared 2 bases from V and 2 bases from J, leaving 8 bases between. This CDR3 has 13 residues. This CDR3 reads CASSFGGPYEQYF. The CDR3 DNA reads TGTGCCAGCAGCTTTGGGGGGCCCTACGAGCAGTACTTC.

This clone has only a few counts. The V and J genes are TRBV5-1 and TRBJ1-1, with D uncertain. The CDR3 loop spans 14 amino acids. Trimming removed 3 bases from V and 1 base from J, with 10 bases in between. CDR1 is SGHRS, CDR2 YFSETQ, per germline. DNA of the CDR3: TGCGCCAGCAGCTCGAACCCTGGGAACACTGAAGCTTTCTTT. It yields the protein CASSSNPGNTEAFF.

This clone has just a few counts. The V call is TRBV6-9, the J call TRBJ1-1; D is uncertain. The CDR3 consists of 14 residues. In germline, CDR1 is MNHGY, CDR2 SVAAGI. V was trimmed by 6 bases and J by 1 base, leaving 12 bases between them. In DNA form, the CDR3 reads TGTGCCAGCAGGGTTATGATGGGGAACACTGAAGCTTTCTTT. Its translation is CASRVMMGNTEAFF.

By frequency in the sample, this clone is medium-sized. V usage is TRBV5-5 and J usage is TRBJ2-7; the match to TRBD1 covers 7 bases. Germline assignment: CDR1 SGHKS and CDR2 YYEKEE (reference sequence). The CDR3 is made up of 15 amino acids. The J segment lost 0 bases and the V segment lost 3 bases, leaving 6 bases of the junction unmatched. In DNA form, the CDR3 reads TGTGCCAGCAGCTCGACAGGGTATTCCTCCTACGAGCAGTACTTC. This translates into CASSSTGYSSYEQYF.

This chain connects TRBV2 to TRBJ2-5, with unresolved D. CDR1 and CDR2 (germline): SNHLY, FYNNEI. CDR3 length: 11 residues. Trimming shortened V by 3 bases and J by 5 bases, and 4 bases separated the two germline ends. The DNA of the CDR3 is TGTGCCAGCAGTGAGAGGGAGACCCAGTACTTC. Amino acids: CASSERETQYF.

The chain is built from TRBV7-4 and TRBJ2-2; D uncertain. CDR1 is SGHVT, CDR2 SQSDAQ, per germline. V lost 0 bases, J lost 1 base, and 6 bases lay in between. The CDR3 spans 15 residues. The CDR3 DNA follows: TGTGCCAGCAGCTTAGCCCCGCAGAACACCGGGGAGCTGTTTTTT. Amino acids: CASSLAPQNTGELFF.

There are a few counts of this clone. The CDR3 region is CAWSGQNEQFF. The CDR3, as DNA: TGTGCCTGGAGTGGTCAGAATGAGCAGTTCTTC. This rearrangement joins TRBV30 to TRBJ2-1; D unclear. Deletions cut 1 base from V and 7 bases from J, with 5 bases between. The CDR3 length is 11 residues. Germline V lookup: CDR1 GTSNPN, CDR2 SVGIG (reference sequence). The full variable domain, its missing parts supplied by reference TRBV30 and TRBJ2-1, is SQTIHQWPATLVQPVGSPLSLECTVEGTSNPNLYWYRQAAGRGLQLLFYSVGIGQISSEVPQNLSASRPQDRQFILSSKKLLLSDSGFYLCAWSGQNEQFFGPGTRLTVL.

The V call is TRBV2, the J call TRBJ1-2; a weak D match, TRBD1 (5 bases). This CDR3 has 17 amino acids. CDR1 is SNHLY and CDR2 is FYNNEI in the germline V gene. V dropped 2 bases and J dropped 4 bases, with 20 bases sitting between them. The CDR3 here is CASSESGPIGTLYGYTF. CDR3 sequence (DNA): TGTGCCAGCAGTGAATCTGGTCCGATAGGGACTCTCTATGGCTACACCTTC.

The chain employs TRBV6-6 and TRBJ2-7; D may be TRBD2 (6 bases). CDR3 length: 15 residues. Trimming pared 1 base from V and 4 bases from J, leaving 14 bases between. Germline V CDR1 and CDR2: MNHNY, SVGAGI (reference sequence). The CDR3 sequence: CASSYWDSTYYEQYF. The CDR3 bases are TGTGCCAGCAGTTACTGGGACTCCACCTATTACGAGCAGTACTTC.

V is TRBV2 and J is TRBJ2-3, with TRBD2 matching 12 bases. The CDR3 length is 15 residues. V shed 6 bases, J shed 0 bases, and the junction held 1 base outside the gene matches. CDR1 is SNHLY and CDR2 is FYNNEI in the germline V gene. For the CDR3, the DNA is TGTGCCAGCAGGGGACTAGCGGGTAGCACAGATACGCAGTATTTT. It yields the protein CASRGLAGSTDTQYF. Looking up the rest from reference TRBV2 and TRBJ2-3 gives the full variable domain: EPEVTQTPSHQVTQMGQEVILRCVPISNHLYFYWYRQILGQKVEFLVSFYNNEISEKSEIFDDQFSVERPDGSNFTLKIRSTKLEDSAMYFCASRGLAGSTDTQYFGPGTRLTVL.

The chain is built from TRBV5-5 and TRBJ2-6; no clear D gene. Germline V CDR1 and CDR2: SGHKS, YYEKEE (reference sequence). The CDR3 covers 14 residues. V lost 2 bases to trimming and J lost 0 bases, with 3 bases between them. CDR3 in amino acids: CASSFPSGANVLTF. The CDR3 DNA sequence: TGTGCCAGCAGCTTTCCCTCTGGGGCCAACGTCCTGACTTTC.

The genes are TRBV5-1 and TRBJ1-2, with D possibly matching TRBD1 (5 bases). The CDR3 is 14 amino acids. Germline values: CDR1 SGHRS, CDR2 YFSETQ. V shed 1 base and J shed 4 bases, with 11 bases lying between them. This CDR3 is CASSLHWQGYGYTF. CDR3 bases: TGCGCCAGCAGCTTGCATTGGCAGGGCTATGGCTACACCTTC.

The V and J genes are TRBV5-4 and TRBJ1-2; D may be TRBD1 (6 bases). This CDR3 is 13 amino acids long. Germline-derived CDR1 and CDR2 are SGHNT and YYREEE (reference sequence). Trimming took 4 bases from V and 3 from J, leaving 10 bases between them. The CDR3 nucleotides are TGTGCCAGCAGCCTCAGGGGAGACTATGGCTACACCTTC. Its protein product is CASSLRGDYGYTF.

The chain employs TRBV11-2 and TRBJ2-7; 7 positions match TRBD2. The CDR3 runs to 15 residues. V trimming: 2 bases; J trimming: 0 bases; junction bases outside the gene matches: 4. Germline V gene sequence: CDR1 SGHAT, CDR2 FQNNGV. Here the CDR3 reads CASSLSGGSSYEQYF. DNA of the CDR3: TGTGCCAGCAGCTTAAGTGGCGGGAGCTCCTACGAGCAGTACTTC.